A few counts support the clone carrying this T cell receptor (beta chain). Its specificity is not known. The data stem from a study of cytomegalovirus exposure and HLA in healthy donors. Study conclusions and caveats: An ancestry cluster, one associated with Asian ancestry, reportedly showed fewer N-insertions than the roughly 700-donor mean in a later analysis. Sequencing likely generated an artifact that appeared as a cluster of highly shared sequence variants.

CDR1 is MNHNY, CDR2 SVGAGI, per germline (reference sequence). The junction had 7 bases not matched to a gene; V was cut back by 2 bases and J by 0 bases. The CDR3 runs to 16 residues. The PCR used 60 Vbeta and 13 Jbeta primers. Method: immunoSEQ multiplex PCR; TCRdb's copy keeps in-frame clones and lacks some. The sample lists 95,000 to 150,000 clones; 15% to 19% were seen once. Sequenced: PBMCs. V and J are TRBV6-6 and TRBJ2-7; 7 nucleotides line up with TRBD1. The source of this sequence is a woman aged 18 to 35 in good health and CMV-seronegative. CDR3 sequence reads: CASSYTGQANSYEQYF. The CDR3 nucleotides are TGTGCCAGCAGTTACACCGGACAGGCTAACTCCTACGAGCAGTACTTC.